This TCR beta chain was captured by sequencing in a study of blood T cell repertoires in COVID-19. Authors' data handling: Quantification of nucleated cells was approximated via reference gene primer amplification. Generated by immunoSEQ multiplex PCR, the TCRdb table keeps only in-frame clones and is missing some. V and J calls and clone size come straight from that table; D and trimming were deduced from the DNA. The data contain about 210,000 clones, about four fifths of them singletons. The CDR3 has 15 amino acids. The germline V gene has CDR1 MNHEY and CDR2 SVGEGT. V was shortened by 1 base and J by 4 bases, with 10 bases between the two germline ends. This clone was detected once.

The chain couples TRBV6-2 or TRBV6-3 to TRBJ2-2; weak D call: TRBD1 (6 bases). This receptor was obtained from a middle-aged woman with active or convalescent COVID-19. The material sequenced was peripheral blood. CDR3 residues: CASSYLDSATGELFF. The CDR3 coding sequence is TGTGCCAGCAGTTACTTGGACAGCGCCACCGGGGAGCTGTTTTTT.